The 29 T cell receptor beta chains below all came from one sample that was sequenced in a study of cytomegalovirus exposure and HLA in healthy donors. PCR involved 60 Vbeta and 13 Jbeta primers. Libraries were prepared by immunoSEQ multiplex PCR; TCRdb keeps only in-frame clonotypes and omits some of them. The repertoire includes roughly 200,000 clones, approximately 78% of them detected once, and less than 3.5% sits in the top ten. The specimen sequenced was PBMCs. The receptors were sampled from a woman aged 40 to 50 in good health and CMV-seronegative.

V and J are TRBV5-1 and TRBJ1-2, with D perhaps TRBD1 (5 bases). CDR1 and CDR2 (germline): SGHRS, YFSETQ. The CDR3 spans 13 residues. Deletions cut 4 bases from V and 0 bases from J, with 7 bases between. For the CDR3, the DNA is TGCGCCAGCAGCGGGGGGACTAACTATGGCTACACCTTC. This gives the protein CASSGGTNYGYTF.

In its sample, this clone was seen a few times. The rearrangement links TRBV6-1 to TRBJ1-6; D is unresolved. Trimming took 3 bases from V and 8 from J, leaving 20 bases between them. The CDR3 is 17 residues long. Germline V CDR1 and CDR2: MNHNS, SASEGT. The CDR3 coding sequence is TGTGCCAGCAGTGACGGAGAGCTGGTGGTATGGGATTCACCCCTCCACTTT. Protein product: CASSDGELVVWDSPLHF.

The rearrangement joins TRBV5-6 to TRBJ2-7, with D uncertain. This CDR3 comprises 11 residues. Per the germline V gene, CDR1 is SGHDT and CDR2 is YYEEEE. V lost 0 bases, J lost 5 bases, and 3 bases lay in between. Here the CDR3 DNA reads TGTGCCAGCAGCTTGGTAGACGAGCAGTACTTC. Encoded protein: CASSLVDEQYF. The full variable domain, completed using reference TRBV5-6 and TRBJ2-7, is DAGVTQSPTHLIKTRGQQVTLRCSPKSGHDTVSWYQQALGQGPQFIFQYYEEEERQRGNFPDRFSGHQFPNYSSELNVNALLLGDSALYLCASSLVDEQYFGPGTRLTVT.

The gene calls are TRBV7-8 and TRBJ1-1; D perhaps matches TRBD1 (5 bases). Germline V gene lookup returns CDR1 SGHVS and CDR2 FQNEAQ. This CDR3 has 14 residues. CDR3 DNA: TGTGCATGCAGACTCGGGGGGATGAACACTGAAGCTTTCTTT. Protein: CACRLGGMNTEAFF.

The rearrangement joins TRBV2 to TRBJ2-3; no firm D call. Germline CDR1 SNHLY, CDR2 FYNNEI. Between the trimmed V and J ends, which lost 7 bases and 6 bases, there was a span of 8 bases. This CDR3 spans 11 amino acids. CDR3 in amino acids: CASTYLDTQYF. CDR3 DNA: TGTGCCAGCACCTACTTGGATACGCAGTATTTT.

This clone has more than one count but fewer than ten. V and J are TRBV7-6 and TRBJ1-2; D is uncertain. The CDR3 contains 13 residues. Trimming took off 1 base at V and 8 bases at J, with 11 bases between the two ends. Germline V gives CDR1 SGHVS, CDR2 FNYEAQ. This CDR3 reads CASSLGSAGGYTF. CDR3 coding DNA: TGTGCCAGCAGCTTAGGGTCAGCGGGAGGCTACACCTTC.

The chain's CDR3 is CASSQEGRGRNEQFF. CDR3 in DNA: TGCGCCAGCAGCCAAGAGGGCAGGGGGCGAAATGAGCAGTTCTTC. The chain recombines TRBV4-1 with TRBJ2-1; 8 nucleotides line up with TRBD1. Trimming cost V 0 bases and J 7 bases; bases outside gene matches: 5. The germline V gene has CDR1 MGHRA and CDR2 YSYEKL. The CDR3 is made up of 15 amino acids.

V is TRBV7-3 and J is TRBJ2-2, with 11 bases fitting TRBD2. The J segment lost 4 bases and the V segment lost 3 bases, leaving 1 base of the junction unmatched. This CDR3 is built from 15 residues. Germline V CDR1 and CDR2: SGHTA, FQGTGA. The CDR3 nucleotides are TGTGCCAGCAGCTTTAGCGGGAGGGGCACCGGGGAGCTGTTTTTT. This encodes CASSFSGRGTGELFF.

The CDR3 spells CAWSKGDYGYTF. DNA for the CDR3: TGTGCCTGGAGTAAGGGGGACTATGGCTACACCTTC. V gene TRBV30 combines with J gene TRBJ1-2; TRBD1 might be the D (6 bases). V shed 2 bases and J shed 3 bases, with 7 bases lying between them. This CDR3 spans 12 amino acids. Germline CDR1 GTSNPN, CDR2 SVGIG (reference sequence).

This rearrangement joins TRBV10-3 to TRBJ1-2; 7 bases fit TRBD1. Losses at the gene ends were 2 bases for V and 7 bases for J; bases not matched to a gene: 7. This CDR3 region has 14 residues. Germline V gene sequence: CDR1 ENHRY, CDR2 SYGVKD. The CDR3 DNA reads as TGTGCCATCAGTGAGACACAGGGGATTGCTGGCTACACCTTC. This gives the protein CAISETQGIAGYTF.

This chain connects TRBV15 to TRBJ1-1; no firm D call. CDR3 length: 14 residues. CDR1 and CDR2 (germline): LNHNV, YYDKDF (reference sequence). V lost 0 bases to trimming and J lost 8 bases, with 13 bases between them. The chain's CDR3 is CATSRDQVLTEAFF. In DNA form, the CDR3 reads TGTGCCACCAGCAGAGATCAGGTGTTAACGGAAGCTTTCTTT. Supplemented by reference TRBV15 and TRBJ1-1, the full variable domain reads DAMVIQNPRYQVTQFGKPVTLSCSQTLNHNVMYWYQQKSSQAPKLLFHYYDKDFNNEADTPDNFQSRRPNTSFCFLDIRSPGLGDTAMYLCATSRDQVLTEAFFGQGTRLTVV.

In its sample, this clone was seen a few times. This chain connects TRBV4-1 to TRBJ2-7; D gene unclear. Germline V lookup: CDR1 MGHRA, CDR2 YSYEKL. CDR3 length: 13 residues. The V end was cut by 6 bases, the J end by 7 bases, with 16 bases between. The CDR3 is CASSPPDSPEQYF. The CDR3 bases are TGCGCCAGCAGTCCTCCTGACTCCCCAGAGCAGTACTTC.

This chain links TRBV27 with TRBJ1-4; D remains unclear. The CDR3 loop spans 15 amino acids. The germline V gene encodes CDR1 MNHEY and CDR2 SMNVEV (reference sequence). The V end lost 6 bases, the J end lost 4 bases, and 15 bases lay between the germline ends. The CDR3 reads CASRQPGTSNEKLFF. The DNA of the CDR3 is TGTGCCAGCAGGCAACCGGGAACCAGTAATGAAAAACTGTTTTTT.

The chain combines TRBV7-9 with TRBJ2-2; D uncertain. V dropped 1 base and J dropped 0 bases, with 6 bases sitting between them. Germline CDR1 SEHNR, CDR2 FQNEAQ (reference sequence). This CDR3 has 15 residues. In DNA, the CDR3 is TGTGCCAGCAGCTTAGTCAGTACGAACACCGGGGAGCTGTTTTTT. It codes for CASSLVSTNTGELFF.

V is TRBV6-1 and J is TRBJ2-3; TRBD2 agrees at 11 bases. CDR1 and CDR2 (germline): MNHNS, SASEGT. CDR3 size: 15 residues. V lost 2 bases, J lost 6 bases, and 4 bases stayed unmatched. Here the CDR3 DNA reads TGTGCCAGCAGTGAATATGCTAGCGGGAGGGATACGCAGTATTTT. The encoded protein is CASSEYASGRDTQYF.

This sequence joins TRBV11-2 and TRBJ2-7, with TRBD1 matching over 9 bases. Germline CDR1 reads SGHAT; CDR2 reads FQNNGV. The trim removed 0 bases at V and 4 bases at J, leaving 7 bases unmatched. The CDR3 contains 16 residues. CDR3 region: CASSLDFLDRGYEQYF. In DNA, the CDR3 is TGTGCCAGCAGCTTAGATTTTCTGGACAGGGGTTACGAGCAGTACTTC.

This chain uses TRBV13 with TRBJ2-1; no clear D. Germline CDR1 reads PRHDT; CDR2 reads FYEKMQ (reference sequence). This CDR3 region has 16 residues. The V and J ends lost 2 bases and 3 bases respectively, with 14 bases between them. For the CDR3, the DNA is TGTGCCAGCAGCTTAAACTATGGCGGAATCTACAATGAGCAGTTCTTC. Translated, it gives CASSLNYGGIYNEQFF.

The rearrangement uses TRBV6-5 and TRBJ1-3; TRBD1 agrees at 11 bases. In germline, CDR1 is MNHEY, CDR2 SVGAGI. The CDR3 covers 13 residues. After removal of 8 bases from V and 7 bases from J, the junction contained 4 bases not matched to a gene. Here the CDR3 reads CASSRTGGNTIYF. For the CDR3, the DNA is TGTGCCAGCTCGAGGACAGGGGGCAACACCATATATTTT.

V gene TRBV27 combines with J gene TRBJ2-5; 12 bases fit TRBD2. With 2 bases clipped from V and 5 bases from J, the junction kept 3 bases outside the gene matches. This CDR3 comprises 15 residues. Germline CDR1 reads MNHEY; CDR2 reads SMNVEV (reference sequence). CDR3 sequence: CASSLGLAGGETQYF. DNA for the CDR3: TGTGCCAGCAGTTTAGGGCTAGCGGGAGGGGAGACCCAGTACTTC.

The V and J genes are TRBV27 and TRBJ1-2, with D possibly being TRBD1 (6 bases). V lost 8 bases and J lost 0, with 13 bases in between. Germline V CDR1 and CDR2: MNHEY, SMNVEV (reference sequence). This CDR3 region has 14 residues. This chain's CDR3 is CASATGHPNYGYTF. The CDR3 DNA follows: TGTGCCAGCGCTACGGGACACCCTAACTATGGCTACACCTTC.

In its sample, this clone was seen once. The chain couples TRBV5-1 to TRBJ1-4, with D hard to call. V lost 5 bases, J lost 0 bases, and 8 bases lay in between. The germline V gene has CDR1 SGHRS and CDR2 YFSETQ. The CDR3 has 14 amino acids. The CDR3 DNA is TGCGCCAGCAGGCCCCGGGCAACTAATGAAAAACTGTTTTTT. Its protein product is CASRPRATNEKLFF.

This rearrangement joins TRBV4-1 to TRBJ1-5, with a possible D match to TRBD1 (5 bases). The length of the CDR3 is 14 residues. In germline, CDR1 is MGHRA, CDR2 YSYEKL. V lost 4 bases and J 3 bases, leaving 10 bases between the germline ends. The CDR3: CASSPTATNQPQHF. Here the CDR3 DNA reads TGCGCCAGCAGCCCGACAGCTACCAATCAGCCCCAGCATTTT.

This clone was seen only a few times. The chain uses TRBV6-6 and TRBJ1-4, with D possibly matching TRBD1 (5 bases). Germline loops: CDR1 MNHNY, CDR2 SVGAGI (reference sequence). The CDR3 spans 14 residues. Between the trimmed V and J ends, which lost 2 bases and 5 bases, there was a span of 9 bases. CDR3 loop: CASSYARVNEKLFF. CDR3 bases: TGTGCCAGCAGTTACGCCAGGGTGAATGAAAAACTGTTTTTT.

The CDR3 here is CASSIAGFHEQYF. CDR3 coding DNA: TGTGCCAGCAGTATAGCGGGATTCCACGAGCAGTACTTC. The J gene is TRBJ2-7, the V gene TRBV27, with 8 bases lining up with TRBD2. Per germline, CDR1 MNHEY and CDR2 SMNVEV (reference sequence). The CDR3 consists of 13 residues. The V gene end was trimmed by 5 bases and the J gene end by 5 bases; junction bases not matched to a gene: 5.

This chain links TRBV7-2 with TRBJ1-5; D remains ambiguous. This CDR3 has 15 amino acids. The germline V and J ends were trimmed by 1 base and 4 bases, with 11 bases remaining between them. The germline V gene encodes CDR1 SGHTA and CDR2 FQGNSA. The CDR3 DNA follows: TGTGCCAGCAGCTTAGTTTCGACTGAAAATCAGCCCCAGCATTTT. It is translated as CASSLVSTENQPQHF.

The chain couples TRBV5-1 to TRBJ1-1; weak D call: TRBD1 (6 bases). Between the trimmed V and J ends, which lost 7 bases and 2 bases, there was a span of 15 bases. The CDR3 length is 14 residues. The germline CDR1 and CDR2 sequences are SGHRS and YFSETQ. CDR3 nucleotide sequence: TGCGCCAGCGGGCGGGGGGCGGGTAACACTGAAGCTTTCTTT. Translation: CASGRGAGNTEAFF. Based on the CDR3 plus reference TRBV5-1 and TRBJ1-1, the full variable domain is KAGVTQTPRYLIKTRGQQVTLSCSPISGHRSVSWYQQTPGQGLQFLFEYFSETQRNKGNFPGRFSGRQFSNSRSEMNVSTLELGDSALYLCASGRGAGNTEAFFGQGTRLTVV.

This clone showed up just a few times. V and J are TRBV28 and TRBJ2-3; D unclear. The V and J ends lost 3 bases and 0 bases respectively, with 10 bases between them. The CDR3 extends over 15 amino acids. The germline V gene has CDR1 MDHEN and CDR2 SYDVKM. CDR3: CASSLAGASTDTQYF. In DNA form, the CDR3 reads TGTGCCAGCAGTTTGGCCGGAGCGAGCACAGATACGCAGTATTTT.

This clone occurred a few times. The rearrangement joins TRBV7-3 to TRBJ2-1; TRBD1 is a possible D gene (6 bases). The germline V and J ends were trimmed by 2 bases and 10 bases, with 18 bases remaining between them. The CDR3 loop spans 15 amino acids. Germline values: CDR1 SGHTA, CDR2 FQGTGA. For the CDR3, the DNA is TGTGCCAGCAGCTTAGTAAGCGGAGCAGGGGAGGAGCAGTTCTTC. Its protein product is CASSLVSGAGEEQFF.

The chain carries TRBV6-5 and TRBJ2-3; tentatively, D is TRBD1 (6 bases). The CDR3 runs to 14 residues. Germline V gene data show CDR1 as MNHEY and CDR2 as SVGAGI. V lost 2 bases to trimming and J lost 1 base, with 7 bases between them. CDR3 bases: TGTGCCAGCAGTTACCCAGGGGGCACAGATACGCAGTATTTT. As protein: CASSYPGGTDTQYF.